This is a list of T cell receptor beta chains from one sample in a study of cytomegalovirus exposure and HLA in healthy donors. Assay used: immunoSEQ multiplex PCR; TCRdb lists only in-frame clones, some missing. The sample consists of under 400,000 clones, roughly 88% of them appearing once. Sequencing was done on a sample of PBMCs. These receptors were collected from a woman younger than 30 in good health and CMV-seronegative. The conserved cysteine and the conserved F or W are not part of the CDR3 here. A D gene is named only where the DNA matches it firmly. Size is stated for part of the rows, as once, few or many counts, or as a class when the clone is expanded.

>NA|TRBV4-1|TRBJ1-5|NA
ASSQGYQDSNQPQH
>TRBD1|TRBV28|TRBJ1-1|NA
ASSLPLGQANTEAF
>NA|TRBV6-1|TRBJ2-1|NA
ASRQGHLSYNEQF
>NA|TRBV2|TRBJ1-5|NA
ASSEELNQPQH
>NA|TRBV4-2|TRBJ1-3|NA
ASSQDTGYGNTIY
>TRBD1|TRBV28|TRBJ2-7|NA
ASSNRDSSSYEQY
>TRBD1|TRBV2|TRBJ1-1|NA
ASSFQMGTGYTEAF
>TRBD1|TRBV28|TRBJ2-2|NA
ASRSGGRNGELF
>TRBD1|TRBV2|TRBJ2-5|NA
ASSGVGQGKETQY
>NA|TRBV5-6|TRBJ2-1|NA
ASSFPRGDEQF
>TRBD1|TRBV2|TRBJ1-2|once
ASRLQGARSGGYT
>TRBD1|TRBV7-2|TRBJ1-1|NA
ASLDRKNTEAF
>TRBD1|TRBV6-1|TRBJ1-2|NA
ASSPRQGAVDGYT
>NA|TRBV7-9|TRBJ1-2|NA
ASSPTGGLGYT
>NA|TRBV10-3|TRBJ1-1|NA
AISPGHSNTEAF
>TRBD2|TRBV28|TRBJ2-3|NA
ASSPRGGADTDTQY
>TRBD1|TRBV10-2|TRBJ2-7|NA
ASMPGQGTTYEQY
>NA|TRBV11-1|TRBJ2-7|NA
ASSLRLAAWEQY
>NA|TRBV5-6|TRBJ1-5|once
ASSSLPDENQPQH
>TRBD2|TRBV28|TRBJ2-1|NA
AGLAGATLEQF
>NA|TRBV28|TRBJ2-1|NA
ASSSLLWGENYNEQF
>TRBD1|TRBV6-5|TRBJ2-7|NA
ASRTGEKQY
>NA|TRBV6-6|TRBJ1-3|NA
ASSPTGSGNTIY
>NA|TRBV27|TRBJ2-3|once
ATASLKRTDTQY
>NA|TRBV11-2|TRBJ2-1|NA
ASSPPGSYNEQF
>TRBD1|TRBV25-1|TRBJ1-2|once
ASSELGQGDYGYT
>NA|TRBV28|TRBJ1-2|NA
ASSLPPTVNYGYT
>TRBD1|TRBV4-1|TRBJ1-5|NA
ASSVHPFTGQGDNQPQH
>NA|TRBV6-1|TRBJ1-5|NA
ATGNQPQH
>NA|TRBV5-4|TRBJ1-2|NA
ASNFPGEGNSGYT
>TRBD1|TRBV5-1|TRBJ1-2|NA
ASSFLSRDRESGYT
>NA|TRBV27|TRBJ2-3|NA
ASSSGEDTQY
>TRBD1|TRBV28|TRBJ2-3|NA
ASSSPGQGADTQY
>NA|TRBV6-1|TRBJ1-1|NA
ASSESGWGDTEAF
>NA|TRBV15|TRBJ1-4|NA
ATSTYTTNEKLF
>NA|TRBV7-9|TRBJ2-7|NA
ASSADSGEGTYEQY
>NA|TRBV27|TRBJ2-2|NA
ASSVHRGGATGELF
>NA|TRBV2|TRBJ2-2|NA
ASNIWNTGELF
>TRBD1|TRBV15|TRBJ1-1|NA
ATSRTGMNTEAF
>NA|TRBV27|TRBJ2-3|NA
ASSPFLPADTQY
>NA|TRBV14|TRBJ2-7|once
ASSQDLSALYEQY
>TRBD2|TRBV5-6|TRBJ2-3|NA
ASSFSRLAGSDTQY
>NA|TRBV28|TRBJ2-2|NA
ATSMGRWAGELF
>NA|TRBV15|TRBJ1-6|NA
ATSREISSYNSPLH
>TRBD1|TRBV7-2|TRBJ2-7|NA
ASSPDRAEQY
>TRBD1|TRBV10-2|TRBJ2-7|NA
ASRAPGTGEVEQY
>NA|TRBV4-2|TRBJ1-1|NA
ASSQVGQFNTEAF
>NA|TRBV7-9|TRBJ2-7|NA
ASSLGQGSREQY